This TCR beta chain was captured by sequencing in a study of CXCR3-negative and CXCR3-positive naive CD8 T cells. Findings of the study overall: High diversity, comparable across both naive subsets, contrasted with much lower diversity in memory CD8+ cells. For CXCR3-positive naive cells, TRB CDR3s were more hydrophobic than those of CXCR3-negative naive cells. Naive cells, whether CXCR3-negative or CXCR3-positive, had similar TRBV-TRBJ usage, while memory cells differed. TCR strength was inferred from TRB CDR3 properties, while surface CD5 was comparable between naive subsets.

CDR1 and CDR2 from the germline V gene are SEHNR and FQNEAQ (reference sequence). This CDR3 region has 16 residues. Comments on this clonotype: As yet, its antigen is unknown.

Via 5' RACE with UMI labels, TRB cDNA libraries were prepared. TCRdb re-called the 5' RACE reads; every CDR3 protein appears as one record, without DNA. This sample's table has 140,000 to 150,000 distinct CDR3 sequences. Naive CD8+ T cells displayed a CD45RO-CCR7+CD27+CD95- phenotype. This chain joins TRBV7-9 and TRBJ1-1; with no DNA, the TCRdb D assignment of TRBD1 cannot be verified. This clonotype was obtained from a human donor in good health. Some clones in this sample may be carry-over from other donors' samples. What was sequenced was naive CXCR3+ CD8+ T cells from blood. Subset of the sample: CD45RO-CCR7+CD27+CD95- naive CD8+ T cells expressing CXCR3 (TNR3+). Here the CDR3 reads CASSSRDRGVHTEAFF. The variable domain in full, with the rest retrieved from reference TRBV7-9 and TRBJ1-1, is DTGVSQNPRHKITKRGQNVTFRCDPISEHNRLYWYRQTLGQGPEFLTYFQNEAQLEKSRLLSDRFSAERPKGSFSTLEIQRTEQGDSAMYLCASSSRDRGVHTEAFFGQGTRLTVV.